This passage covers 20 T cell receptor beta chains from one sample sequenced in a study of low-dose radiotherapy and immunotherapy resistance in tumors. As to time point: before trial treatment. Alpha and beta chains were covered, as first-strand cDNA relied on TRAV- and TRBV-specific primers. Amplification of TCRs used a constant-region primer and V-primer adapter for roughly 18 PCR cycles. TCRdb fed the reads into MiXCR, producing one record per CDR3 protein. The table shows more than 50,000 distinct CDR3 sequences, with less than 30% occurring only once. The sequences come from PBMCs, collected before treatment. The receptors here all came from a male donor with rectosigmoid adenocarcinoma.

This clonotype was seen many times. V is TRBV20-1 and J is TRBJ1-6; unclear D gene. Germline-derived CDR1 and CDR2 are DFQATT and SNEGSKA (reference sequence). V lost 6 bases to trimming and J lost 7 bases, with 19 bases between them. The length of the CDR3 is 15 residues. The CDR3 reads CSAPRGDGVNSPLHF. Here the CDR3 DNA reads TGCAGTGCCCCCCGCGGAGACGGGGTAAATTCACCCCTCCACTTT.

This clonotype showed up many times. CDR3: CASSPPGRSYEQYF. DNA for the CDR3: TGTGCCAGCAGCCCACCGGGACGGAGCTACGAGCAGTACTTC. The chain recombines TRBV7-6 with TRBJ2-7, with D perhaps TRBD1 or TRBD2 (5 bases each). Germline V gene lookup returns CDR1 SGHVS and CDR2 FNYEAQ. Between the trimmed V and J ends, which lost 5 bases and 3 bases, there was a span of 14 bases. There are 14 residues in the CDR3.

The chain combines TRBV20-1 with TRBJ1-3; the match to TRBD1 covers 8 bases. Germline trimming cut 3 bases from V and 3 bases from J; bases unmatched to any gene: 10. The length of the CDR3 is 16 residues. Germline loops: CDR1 DFQATT, CDR2 SNEGSKA (reference sequence). As DNA, the CDR3 is TGCAGTGCTAGGCGACAGGGGCTGCATGGTGGAAACACCATATATTTT. As protein: CSARRQGLHGGNTIYF.

This clonotype was observed many times. V and J are TRBV7-9 and TRBJ2-7; possibly TRBD2 for D (5 bases). Per germline, CDR1 SEHNR and CDR2 FQNEAQ (reference sequence). The germline V and J ends were trimmed by 3 bases and 7 bases, with 13 bases remaining between them. The CDR3 sequence is 13 residues long. CDR3 bases: TGTGCCAGCAGCTTTGAGGGATTTAAGGAGCAGTACTTC. It codes for CASSFEGFKEQYF.

The chain couples TRBV28 to TRBJ2-1, with 15 positions matching TRBD2. Germline CDR1 reads MDHEN; CDR2 reads SYDVKM. This CDR3 contains 18 residues. Trimming cost V 3 bases and J 8 bases; bases outside gene matches: 11. The CDR3 DNA reads TGTGCCAGCAGTTTTGGACTAGCGGGAGGGCCATTACTCCATGAGCAGTTCTTC. It translates to CASSFGLAGGPLLHEQFF.

This clonotype was recorded many times. The CDR3, as DNA: TGTGCCATCAGTGGGACACCAGGGGGCGACTATGGCTACACCTTC. Its protein is CAISGTPGGDYGYTF. This sequence joins TRBV10-3 and TRBJ1-2; 8 nucleotides line up with TRBD1. Germline CDR1 ENHRY, CDR2 SYGVKD. The ends lost 4 bases at V and 3 bases at J; junction bases unmatched: 7. The CDR3 contains 15 residues.

In this sample, this clonotype turned up once. The chain combines TRBV18 with TRBJ2-3, with D unresolved. V lost 3 bases and J 0 bases, leaving 10 bases between the germline ends. The CDR3 sequence is 15 residues long. Germline CDR1 KGHSH, CDR2 LQKENI. The CDR3: CASSPPSLSTDTQYF. In nucleotides, the CDR3 is TGTGCCAGCTCACCCCCGTCACTTAGCACAGATACGCAGTATTTT.

This clonotype has a handful of counts. One junction end disagrees with the germline gene, perhaps due to a read error. The rearrangement uses TRBV5-3 and TRBJ2-3; TRBD1 matches 7 bases. TRBV5-3 is reported as an ORF; its role is uncertain. The CDR3 totals 16 residues. The CDR3 DNA reads TGTGCCAGCAGCTTAAGAGGGGACAGACAAACAGATACGCAGTATTTT. Translated, it gives CASSLRGDRQTDTQYF.

This clonotype has at least ten counts. The rearrangement uses TRBV4-3 and TRBJ1-3, with D possibly being TRBD1 (6 bases). V lost 5 bases and J lost 4, with 6 bases in between. The germline V gene encodes CDR1 LGHNA and CDR2 YSLEER. The length of the CDR3 is 12 residues. This CDR3 reads CASSGQGNTIYF. In DNA, the CDR3 is TGCGCCAGCAGCGGACAGGGAAACACCATATATTTT.

This clonotype was picked up many times. The chain is built from TRBV11-2 and TRBJ2-7; D is unclear. In germline, CDR1 is SGHAT, CDR2 FQNNGV. V lost 3 bases and J 5 bases, leaving 11 bases between the germline ends. The CDR3 has 13 amino acids. CDR3 in amino acids: CASSLGIHHEQYF. Here the CDR3 DNA reads TGTGCCAGCAGCTTGGGGATCCATCACGAGCAGTACTTC.

Comments on this clonotype: A far larger clone is one base from this, pointing to a likely read error. The J gene is TRBJ2-5, the V gene TRBV12-3 or TRBV12-4; perhaps TRBD1 as D (7 bases). V was cut by 6 bases and J by 11 bases, with 22 bases left in between. The CDR3 sequence is 14 residues long. The CDR3 region has the DNA TGTGCCAGCAGGGGAGGAGGGGGCTTCAATGAGCAGTACTTC. Residues: CASRGGGGFNEQYF.

To note about this clonotype: A read error is likely here: a far larger clone is one base away. The chain combines TRBV26 with TRBJ2-5; the listed D gene, TRBD2, was not tested against the DNA. TRBV26 constitutes a pseudogene. The CDR3 runs 13 residues. The CDR3 region is CATNGRAVETQYF. The CDR3 region has the DNA TGTGCGACTAACGGGAGGGCGGTGGAGACCCAGTACTTC.

This clonotype was seen repeatedly, ten times or more. The V call is TRBV28, the J call TRBJ2-5; unclear D gene. V dropped 7 bases and J dropped 6 bases, with 18 bases sitting between them. The CDR3 spans 14 residues. Germline loops: CDR1 MDHEN, CDR2 SYDVKM. CDR3: CASTPPAGPQTQYF. CDR3 sequence (DNA): TGTGCCAGCACCCCCCCAGCAGGTCCGCAGACCCAGTACTTC.

This clonotype was counted many times. This sequence joins TRBV10-3 and TRBJ2-5; 8 bases agree with TRBD2. The CDR3 is 14 residues long. Germline CDR1 is ENHRY and CDR2 is SYGVKD. V shed 3 bases and J 4 bases; nucleotides not matched to a gene: 4. The CDR3 nucleotides are TGTGCCATCAGTGACGGGGGGGGACCAGAGACCCAGTACTTC. Its protein product is CAISDGGGPETQYF.

Ten or more counts support this clonotype. The chain recombines TRBV6-1 with TRBJ1-6, with 9 bases identical to TRBD1. Germline V gives CDR1 MNHNS, CDR2 SASEGT. Germline trimming cut 11 bases from V and 7 bases from J; bases unmatched to any gene: 6. CDR3 length: 13 residues. CDR3 residues: CAGRDRVNSPLHF. CDR3 nucleotides: TGTGCCGGCCGGGACAGGGTGAATTCACCCCTCCACTTT.

In its sample, this clonotype was seen many times. CDR3 amino acids: CSVEDWYREYNEQFF. CDR3 in DNA: TGCAGCGTTGAAGATTGGTACCGGGAGTACAATGAGCAGTTCTTC. This sequence joins TRBV29-1 and TRBJ2-1, with a tentative D call TRBD2 (6 bases). The V end lost 0 bases, the J end lost 4 bases, and 13 bases lay between the germline ends. Per the germline V gene, CDR1 is SQVTM and CDR2 is ANQGSEA. The CDR3 extends over 15 amino acids.

This clonotype was recorded at least ten times. This sequence joins TRBV20-1 and TRBJ2-5; 8 positions agree with TRBD2. The CDR3 contains 14 residues. V dropped 6 bases and J dropped 9; count of bases not matched to a gene: 15. Germline CDR1 is DFQATT and CDR2 is SNEGSKA (reference sequence). The CDR3 DNA reads as TGCAGTGCATCCCTTCCGGGGGGGATACAGGCCCAGTACTTC. Translation gives CSASLPGGIQAQYF.

The sample holds many counts of this clonotype. The chain has TRBV11-2 and TRBJ2-2; perhaps TRBD1 as D (5 bases). The CDR3 spans 14 residues. From germline, CDR1 is SGHAT and CDR2 FQNNGV. Deletions cut 0 bases from V and 3 bases from J, with 5 bases between. The CDR3 nucleotides are TGTGCCAGCAGCTTAGACAGGGACACCGGGGAGCTGTTTTTT. Its translation is CASSLDRDTGELFF. The complete variable domain, with remaining parts taken from reference TRBV11-2 and TRBJ2-2, reads EAGVAQSPRYKIIEKRQSVAFWCNPISGHATLYWYQQILGQGPKLLIQFQNNGVVDDSQLPKDRFSAERLKGVDSTLKIQPAKLEDSAVYLCASSLDRDTGELFFGEGSRLTVL.

V and J are TRBV3-1 and TRBJ2-1; D gene uncertain. CDR3 length: 12 amino acids. CDR1 and CDR2 from the germline V gene are LGHDT and YNNKEL (reference sequence). With 6 bases removed from V and 4 bases from J, the gap between germline ends came to 7 bases. This CDR3 reads CASRSEYNEQFF. The CDR3 nucleotides read TGTGCCAGCAGAAGTGAGTACAATGAGCAGTTCTTC.

This clonotype has ten or more counts. V gene TRBV14 combines with J gene TRBJ2-2; perhaps TRBD1 as D (6 bases). The CDR3 covers 15 residues. Per germline, CDR1 SGHDN and CDR2 FVKESK. The ends were cut back, 2 bases at V and 5 bases at J, with 12 bases in the middle. CDR3 in amino acids: CASSQRLTGTGELFF. The CDR3 coding sequence is TGTGCCAGCAGCCAAAGACTAACAGGGACCGGGGAGCTGTTTTTT.